This T cell receptor (beta chain) is drawn from a study of CD8 T cells in ankylosing spondylitis. TCRdb reanalysed the 5' RACE reads using MiXCR and keeps one entry per CDR3 protein. Altogether approximately 350,000 distinct CDR3 sequences are present, over 12% being singletons, with the ten largest covering around 1%. Turning to this clonotype: Its target is unknown.

The CDR3 runs to 17 residues. The junction had 11 bases not matched to a gene; V was cut back by 5 bases and J by 0 bases. General observations from the study: It appeared that ankylosing spondylitis blood was characterized by a TCR beta motif of several highly homologous variants. Relatively scarce in peripheral blood, disease-linked clones were CD8+.

The specimen sequenced was blood, either unsorted or a sorted T cell fraction (not recorded which). The chain combines TRBV12-3 or TRBV12-4 with TRBJ2-3, with 7 positions matching TRBD1. This clonotype originated in a male donor with ankylosing spondylitis or in good health (not recorded which). CDR3: CASSPMGQSSSTDTQYF. DNA of the CDR3: TGTGCCAGCAGTCCTATGGGACAGTCATCTAGCACAGATACGCAGTATTTT.